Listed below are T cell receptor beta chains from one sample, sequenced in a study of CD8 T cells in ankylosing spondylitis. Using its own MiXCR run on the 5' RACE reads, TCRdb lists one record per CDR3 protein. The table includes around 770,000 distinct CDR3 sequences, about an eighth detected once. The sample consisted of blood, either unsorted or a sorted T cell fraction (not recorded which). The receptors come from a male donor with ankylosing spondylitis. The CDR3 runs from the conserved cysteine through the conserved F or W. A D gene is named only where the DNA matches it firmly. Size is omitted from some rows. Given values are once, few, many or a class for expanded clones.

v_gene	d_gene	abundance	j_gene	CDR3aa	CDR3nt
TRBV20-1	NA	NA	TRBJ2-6	CSARVAGANVLTF	TGCAGTGCTAGAGTTGCTGGGGCCAACGTCCTGACTTTC
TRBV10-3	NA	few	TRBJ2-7	CAISDENGDYEQYF	TGTGCCATCAGTGATGAAAACGGTGACTACGAGCAGTACTTC
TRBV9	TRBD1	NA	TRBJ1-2	CASSIGGHNYGYTF	TGTGCCAGCAGTATAGGGGGCCACAACTATGGCTACACCTTC
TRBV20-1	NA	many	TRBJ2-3	CSARGDSDTQYF	TGCAGTGCTAGAGGGGACTCGGATACGCAGTATTTT
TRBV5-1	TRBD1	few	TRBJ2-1	CASSFGTGGHNEQFF	TGCGCCAGCAGCTTCGGGACAGGGGGCCACAATGAGCAGTTCTTC
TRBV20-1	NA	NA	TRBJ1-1	CSASQLMNTEAFF	TGCAGTGCTAGCCAGCTTATGAACACTGAAGCTTTCTTT
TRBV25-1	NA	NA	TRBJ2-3	CASSEFQGYTQYF	TGTGCCAGCAGTGAATTCCAGGGGTATACGCAGTATTTT
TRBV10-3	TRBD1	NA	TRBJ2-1	CAIMGQGYDNEQFF	TGTGCCATCATGGGACAGGGGTACGACAATGAGCAGTTCTTC
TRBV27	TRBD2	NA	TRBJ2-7	CASSPGTRLYYEQYF	TGTGCCAGCAGTCCAGGGACTAGGCTTTACTACGAGCAGTACTTC
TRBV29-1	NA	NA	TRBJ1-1	CSVRAWDTEAFF	TGCAGCGTGAGGGCATGGGACACTGAAGCTTTCTTT
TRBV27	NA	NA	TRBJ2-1	CASSLVVAGVPFF	TGTGCCAGCAGTTTAGTCGTGGCAGGGGTACCGTTCTTC
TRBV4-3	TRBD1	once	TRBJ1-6	CASRQSTGISPLHF	TGCGCCAGCAGACAATCGACAGGGATCTCACCCCTCCACTTT
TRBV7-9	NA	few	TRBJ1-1	CASSFAREAFF	TGTGCCAGCAGCTTTGCCAGGGAAGCTTTCTTT
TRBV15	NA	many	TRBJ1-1	CATSRAGNTIEAFF	TGTGCCACCAGCAGAGCGGGGAATACGATTGAAGCTTTCTTT